A selection of T cell receptor beta chains follows, all from one sample in a study of T cell responses to AZD1222 COVID-19 vaccine. TCRdb's table, derived via immunoSEQ multiplex PCR, lists solely in-frame clones and lacks some. The sample includes approximately 90,000 clones, approximately 88% seen only once; the top ten take roughly 15%. The sample was peripheral blood, taken on day 0 of AZD1222 vaccination. The receptor source for this set is an adult in good health. Each CDR3 is given with its conserved first and last residue. A D gene is named only where the DNA matches it firmly. For some rows the clone size is stated as once, few or many, or as a class when expanded; others skip it.

>NA|TRBV6-5|TRBD1|TRBJ1-1
CASRPGGNTEAFF
TGTGCCAGCAGACCAGGGGGGAACACTGAAGCTTTCTTT
>once|TRBV7-9|NA|TRBJ1-6
CASSLAGGGPNSPLHF
TGTGCCAGCAGCTTAGCGGGGGGAGGCCCCAATTCACCCCTCCACTTT
>NA|TRBV18|NA|TRBJ1-2
CASSPPGGPYGYTF
TGTGCCAGCTCACCACCGGGGGGCCCCTATGGCTACACCTTC
>once|TRBV7-9|NA|TRBJ2-7
CASSRGGENYEQYF
TGTGCCAGCAGTAGAGGAGGCGAGAACTACGAGCAGTACTTC
>NA|TRBV20-1|NA|TRBJ1-2
CSATRDEGYTF
TGCAGTGCTACCAGGGATGAGGGCTACACCTTC
>once|TRBV10-3|NA|TRBJ2-7
CAISQGGTALYEQYF
TGTGCCATCAGCCAAGGGGGGACAGCCTTATACGAGCAGTACTTC
>NA|TRBV24-1|NA|TRBJ1-1
CATSDAIGGTPGTEAFF
TGTGCCACCAGTGATGCCATCGGCGGGACGCCTGGGACTGAAGCTTTCTTT
>NA|TRBV5-1|NA|TRBJ2-2
CASSLEPAAGELFF
TGCGCCAGCAGCTTGGAGCCAGCAGCTGGGGAGCTGTTTTTT
>NA|TRBV5-1|NA|TRBJ2-2
CASRRQGSAGELFF
TGCGCCAGCAGGCGGCAGGGTTCCGCCGGGGAGCTGTTTTTT
>NA|TRBV7-2|TRBD1|TRBJ2-7
CASSLAGQGNSEQYF
TGTGCCAGCAGCTTAGCGGGACAGGGCAACTCCGAGCAGTACTTC
>NA|TRBV19|TRBD2|TRBJ2-7
CASSWTGGAYEQYF
TGTGCCAGTAGTTGGACGGGAGGGGCCTACGAGCAGTACTTC
>NA|TRBV19|NA|TRBJ1-1
CASSIVQNTEAFF
TGTGCCAGTAGTATAGTACAGAACACTGAAGCTTTCTTT
>NA|TRBV7-2|TRBD1|TRBJ2-7
CASSQRQGAYEQYF
TGTGCCAGCAGCCAGAGACAGGGGGCCTACGAGCAGTACTTC
>once|TRBV6-1|TRBD1|TRBJ1-2
CASSEGTGDTPLYGYTF
TGTGCCAGCAGTGAAGGGACAGGGGACACGCCCCTCTATGGCTACACCTTC
>NA|TRBV19|NA|TRBJ1-6
CASSMAWNNSPLHF
TGTGCCAGTAGTATGGCGTGGAATAATTCACCCCTCCACTTT
>NA|TRBV19|NA|TRBJ2-4
CASSLTGGVDIQYF
TGTGCCAGTAGTTTGACTGGCGGAGTGGACATTCAGTACTTC
>NA|TRBV19|TRBD1|TRBJ1-1
CASSNVGQGRTEAFF
TGTGCCAGTAGTAACGTGGGACAGGGGAGGACTGAAGCTTTCTTT
>NA|TRBV7-8|NA|TRBJ1-3
CASSSTRFWGSGNTIYF
TGTGCCAGCAGCTCAACCCGATTCTGGGGATCTGGAAACACCATATATTTT
>NA|TRBV28|NA|TRBJ1-6
CASTPGQAATSPLHF
TGTGCCAGCACCCCCGGGCAGGCGGCTACTTCACCCCTCCACTTT
>once|TRBV6-5|TRBD1|TRBJ1-4
CASRGQGSEKLFF
TGTGCCAGCAGAGGACAGGGTAGTGAAAAACTGTTTTTT
>NA|TRBV5-6|TRBD1|TRBJ1-1
CASSSDREEAFF
TGTGCCAGCAGCTCGGACAGGGAGGAAGCTTTCTTT
>NA|TRBV7-2|NA|TRBJ2-1
CASSLQGTRPNNEQFF
TGTGCCAGCAGCTTACAGGGGACAAGACCAAACAATGAGCAGTTCTTC
>NA|TRBV7-8|NA|TRBJ2-1
CASSVMARVRNEQFF
TGTGCCAGCAGCGTCATGGCCAGGGTACGCAATGAGCAGTTCTTC
>NA|TRBV6-5|NA|TRBJ2-3
CASSPPGTDTQYF
TGTGCCAGCAGTCCACCCGGCACAGATACGCAGTATTTT
>NA|TRBV4-2|NA|TRBJ2-1
CASSQDDGNEQFF
TGTGCCAGCAGCCAAGACGATGGCAATGAGCAGTTCTTC
>NA|TRBV30|NA|TRBJ2-7
CAWSVGGGEVGEQYF
TGTGCCTGGAGTGTAGGTGGGGGCGAGGTGGGTGAGCAGTACTTC
>NA|TRBV29-1|NA|TRBJ1-1
CSVGQATGTEAFF
TGCAGCGTCGGACAAGCGACAGGCACTGAAGCTTTCTTT
>few|TRBV5-1|NA|TRBJ2-1
CASSTSGFWQFF
TGCGCCAGCAGTACCAGCGGGTTTTGGCAGTTCTTC
>NA|TRBV27|NA|TRBJ1-5
CASSPRTEYSNQPQHF
TGTGCCAGCAGTCCTCGGACAGAGTATAGCAATCAGCCCCAGCATTTT
>NA|TRBV19|TRBD1|TRBJ1-2
CASRGTRTGEVYGYTF
TGTGCCAGTAGAGGAACCCGAACAGGGGAGGTCTATGGCTACACCTTC
>NA|TRBV28|NA|TRBJ1-5
CASRGGNQPQHF
TGTGCCAGCAGGGGTGGCAATCAGCCCCAGCATTTT
>NA|TRBV7-3|NA|TRBJ1-1
CASSFGGMNTEAFF
TGTGCCAGCAGCTTTGGGGGTATGAACACTGAAGCTTTCTTT
>NA|TRBV7-2|TRBD2|TRBJ2-2
CASSSRTGTSYTGELFF
TGTGCCAGCAGCTCAAGAACCGGGACTAGTTACACCGGGGAGCTGTTTTTT
>once|TRBV6-1|NA|TRBJ2-2
CASSERRDPNTGELFF
TGTGCCAGCAGTGAACGAAGAGATCCGAACACCGGGGAGCTGTTTTTT
>NA|TRBV6-1|NA|TRBJ1-2
CASSESLGRLQVYGYTF
TGTGCCAGCAGTGAAAGTTTGGGTAGATTGCAAGTGTATGGCTACACCTTC
>NA|TRBV25-1|NA|TRBJ2-1
CASSEYYWGRNEQFF
TGTGCCAGCAGTGAATATTACTGGGGACGGAATGAGCAGTTCTTC
>NA|TRBV29-1|NA|TRBJ2-7
CSVEELSKDRYF
TGCAGCGTTGAAGAACTCTCTAAAGATCGGTACTTC
>NA|TRBV10-3|TRBD1|TRBJ2-7
CATNLQGAGEQYF
TGTGCCACCAACCTACAGGGGGCGGGGGAGCAGTACTTC
>NA|TRBV5-8|NA|TRBJ1-1
CASSSQGWDTEAFF
TGTGCCAGCAGTTCACAGGGATGGGACACTGAAGCTTTCTTT
>NA|TRBV12-3/TRBV12-4|NA|TRBJ2-5
CASSLLGRAQYF
TGTGCCAGCAGTTTGTTAGGGCGGGCCCAGTACTTC
>few|TRBV27|TRBD1|TRBJ1-2
CASSFYPGQGADYGYTF
TGTGCCAGCAGTTTCTATCCGGGACAGGGGGCTGACTATGGCTACACCTTC
>NA|TRBV19|NA|TRBJ2-1
CASKVAGYNNEQFF
TGTGCCAGTAAAGTTGCAGGGTATAACAATGAGCAGTTCTTC
>NA|TRBV30|NA|TRBJ1-6
CAWTGGVNSPLHF
TGTGCCTGGACGGGGGGGGTGAATTCACCCCTCCACTTT
>NA|TRBV5-8|NA|TRBJ2-7
CASSPGTGFYEQYF
TGTGCCAGCAGCCCGGGCACAGGGTTCTACGAGCAGTACTTC
>NA|TRBV11-3|TRBD2|TRBJ2-2
CASSLSSGRSGELFF
TGTGCCAGCAGCTTATCTAGCGGGAGAAGCGGGGAGCTGTTTTTT
>NA|TRBV27|NA|TRBJ2-7
CASSRMGGEQYF
TGTGCCAGCAGCCGGATGGGCGGCGAGCAGTACTTC
>few|TRBV7-7|NA|TRBJ1-1
CASSLRRHSEVMNTEAFF
TGTGCTAGCAGCCTTAGGAGGCACTCGGAGGTCATGAACACTGAAGCTTTCTTT
>NA|TRBV19|NA|TRBJ1-4
CASSISGLGKLFF
TGTGCCAGTAGTATATCAGGCCTGGGAAAACTGTTTTTT